This TCR beta chain was sequenced for a study of human T cells and chemical hapten exposure. Study-level information: Patients, predominantly female, presented with alopecia areata, totalis or universalis.

Specified time point: patch test 2, 6 weeks after DPC sensitization. Treatment given: therapeutic diphenylcyclopropenone sensitization with weekly scalp DPC. From the RACE reads, TCRdb called clonotypes with MiXCR, one entry per CDR3 protein. The table shows more than 90,000 distinct CDR3 sequences, with over 9.5% occurring only once. This clonotype was detected ten times or more. The CDR3 consists of 14 residues. Trimming left V 10 bases short and J 0 bases short, with 16 bases between. Germline CDR1 MNHEY, CDR2 SVGEGT. This chain links TRBV6-2 or TRBV6-3 with TRBJ2-7; D not resolved. The source material was whole blood, sampled in connection with sensitization to the hapten diphenylcyclopropenone (DPC). This clonotype was sampled from a woman aged 40 to 50 with alopecia areata. Some clones in this sample may be carry-over from other donors' samples. CDR3: CATSLGIASYEQYF. CDR3 bases: TGTGCCACCTCGCTGGGGATTGCCTCCTACGAGCAGTACTTC.